This T cell receptor (beta chain) was documented in a study of T cell changes during pregnancy in multiple sclerosis. The V gene lost 2 bases and the J gene lost 6 bases, with 7 bases spanning the gap. CDR1 is GTSNPN, CDR2 SVGIG, per germline (reference sequence). There are 11 residues in the CDR3. Measured with immunoSEQ multiplex PCR; TCRdb has only the in-frame clones, and not every one. The table has under 80,000 clones, roughly nine tenths seen once. This clonotype originated in a female donor with multiple sclerosis, enrolled in a pregnancy study. The source material was peripheral blood, sampled in the second trimester of pregnancy. The chain has TRBV30 and TRBJ1-1; no reliable D call. The CDR3 region is CAWSLDSEAFF. The CDR3 nucleotides are TGTGCCTGGAGTTTGGACTCTGAAGCTTTCTTT.